This TCR beta chain was documented in a study of CD8+ T cells in alopecia areata. cDNA reverse transcribed from extracted RNA served as the sequencing template. Repertoires were generated with immunoSEQ multiplex PCR, while TCRdb's copy carries only in-frame clones and drops some. The data contain roughly 100,000 clones, approximately 58% of them seen just once; the ten biggest clones take up around 8.8%. Starting from PBMCs, sorting isolated CD4+ and CD8+ T cells. The CDR3 consists of 15 residues. Germline CDR1 is SGHVS and CDR2 is FNYEAQ. The V end was cut by 2 bases, the J end by 3 bases, with 10 bases between.

The TCR sequence derives from a human donor in good health. This chain connects TRBV7-6 to TRBJ2-2; a possible D gene is TRBD1 (6 bases). The sequenced sample was CD4+ T cells sorted from blood. The CDR3 nucleotides read TGTGCCAGCAGCTTAATGCAGGGGCACACCGGGGAGCTGTTTTTT. It encodes CASSLMQGHTGELFF. The entire variable domain, with the rest obtained from reference TRBV7-6 and TRBJ2-2, is as follows: GAGVSQSPRYKVTKRGQDVALRCDPISGHVSLYWYRQALGQGPEFLTYFNYEAQQDKSGLPNDRFSAERPEGSISTLTIQRTEQRDSAMYRCASSLMQGHTGELFFGEGSRLTVL.